This passage covers 9 T cell receptor beta chains from one sample sequenced in a study of blood T cell repertoires in COVID-19. Clones were sequenced by immunoSEQ multiplex PCR, and TCRdb holds only the in-frame ones, with some missing. The sample lists roughly 150,000 clones, around 81% seen once, with about an eighth in the top ten. Sequenced material: peripheral blood. These receptors came from a man in his 70s who had recovered from COVID-19.

The chain links TRBV28 to TRBJ1-5, with D unclear. Germline CDR1 and CDR2: MDHEN and SYDVKM. CDR3 length: 12 residues. V lost 5 bases and J lost 3, with 5 bases in between. The CDR3 sequence: CASSQANQPQHF. The CDR3 DNA reads TGTGCCAGCAGTCAGGCCAATCAGCCCCAGCATTTT.

The V gene is TRBV5-6, the J gene TRBJ1-6; 11 bases map to TRBD1. The V and J ends lost 5 bases and 7 bases, in that order; junction bases with no gene match: 8. CDR3 size: 16 residues. Looked up from germline, CDR1 is SGHDT and CDR2 is YYEEEE. The CDR3 DNA is TGTGCCAGCAGATTCCGGGACAGGGGGAGCAATTCACCCCTCCACTTT. Translation: CASRFRDRGSNSPLHF.

This clone was seen more than once but under ten times. This chain uses TRBV2 with TRBJ1-5; D is ambiguous. Germline V gene data show CDR1 as SNHLY and CDR2 as FYNNEI. This CDR3 is 13 amino acids long. V lost 7 bases and J 0 bases, leaving 7 bases between the germline ends. In DNA form, the CDR3 reads TGTGCCAGCAAAAGCCCTAGCAATCAGCCCCAGCATTTT. Its translation is CASKSPSNQPQHF.

The chain employs TRBV5-4 and TRBJ2-1, with 14 bases that match TRBD2. The germline V gene has CDR1 SGHNT and CDR2 YYREEE (reference sequence). Germline trimming cut 4 bases from V and 7 bases from J; bases unmatched to any gene: 7. The CDR3 contains 16 residues. CDR3 loop: CASSPGTSGSLNEQFF. CDR3 sequence (DNA): TGTGCCAGCAGCCCCGGGACTAGCGGGAGTCTGAATGAGCAGTTCTTC.

This clone has just one count. The V call is TRBV19, the J call TRBJ1-2, with 9 bases that match TRBD1. The V segment lost 8 bases and the J segment 7 bases; nucleotides outside the gene matches: 11. Germline V lookup: CDR1 LNHDA, CDR2 SQIVND (reference sequence). The CDR3 is made up of 14 amino acids. This chain's CDR3 is CASLDTGGIGGYTF. As DNA, the CDR3 is TGTGCCAGTCTTGACACAGGGGGCATCGGTGGCTACACCTTC.

The rearrangement uses TRBV6-6 and TRBJ1-6, with D possibly matching TRBD1 (5 bases). CDR3 length equals 16 residues. The germline V gene encodes CDR1 MNHNY and CDR2 SVGAGI (reference sequence). V was shortened by 7 bases and J by 3 bases, with 16 bases between the two germline ends. CDR3 sequence (DNA): TGTGCCAGCAAAAGGGCGGGGGGTAGCTATAATTCACCCCTCCACTTT. Translation gives CASKRAGGSYNSPLHF.

The V and J genes are TRBV9 and TRBJ2-1, with D possibly TRBD2 on 6 matching bases. Germline V gives CDR1 SGDLS, CDR2 YYNGEE. The CDR3 is made up of 13 amino acids. The V and J ends lost 3 bases and 4 bases respectively, with 8 bases between them. The chain's CDR3 is CASSGSGYNEQFF. The CDR3 DNA is TGTGCCAGCAGCGGTAGCGGATACAATGAGCAGTTCTTC.

DNA for the CDR3: TGTGCCAGCAGCTTGACAGATCAGCCCCAGCATTTT. Its protein is CASSLTDQPQHF. This sequence joins TRBV7-9 and TRBJ1-5, with D possibly matching TRBD1 (5 bases). V lost 3 bases, J lost 5 bases, and 5 bases lay in between. The CDR3 runs to 12 residues. The germline CDR1 and CDR2 sequences are SEHNR and FQNEAQ (reference sequence).

This clone was detected only once. This sequence joins TRBV12-5 and TRBJ2-5; D may be TRBD2 (6 bases). The CDR3 runs to 13 residues. Germline V gives CDR1 LGHNT, CDR2 FRNRAP. V was cut by 6 bases and J by 3 bases, with 11 bases left in between. Here the CDR3 reads CASGGVAEETQYF. The DNA for the CDR3 is TGTGCTAGTGGAGGGGTAGCGGAAGAGACCCAGTACTTC.